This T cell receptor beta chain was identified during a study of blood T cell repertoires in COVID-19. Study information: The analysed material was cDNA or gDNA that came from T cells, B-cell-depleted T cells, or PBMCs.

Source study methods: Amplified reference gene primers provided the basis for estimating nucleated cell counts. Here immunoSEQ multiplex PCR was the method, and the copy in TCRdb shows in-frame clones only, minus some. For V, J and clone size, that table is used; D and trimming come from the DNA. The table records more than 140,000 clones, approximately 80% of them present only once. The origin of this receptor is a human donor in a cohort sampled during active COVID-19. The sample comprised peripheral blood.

As DNA, the CDR3 is TGTGCCAGCAGTGAACAGGGGATCTATGGCTACACCTTC. Translation: CASSEQGIYGYTF. The rearrangement joins TRBV7-2 to TRBJ1-2, with 7 positions matching TRBD1. The CDR3 extends over 13 amino acids. The V segment lost 6 bases and the J segment 4 bases; nucleotides outside the gene matches: 5. Germline V gives CDR1 SGHTA, CDR2 FQGNSA. Combining the CDR3 with reference TRBV7-2 and TRBJ1-2 gives the whole variable domain GAGVSQSPSNKVTEKGKDVELRCDPISGHTALYWYRQSLGQGLEFLIYFQGNSAPDKSGLPSDRFSAERTGGSVSTLTIQRTQQEDSAVYLCASSEQGIYGYTFGSGTRLTVV.